A selection of T cell receptor beta chains follows, all from one sample in a study of T cell repertoires in cytomegalovirus infection. TCRdb analysed the reads with MiXCR anew, one entry per CDR3 protein. The sample has more than 150,000 distinct CDR3 sequences, 25% to 30% seen once; the top ten hold about 28%. Specimen: PBMCs. The receptors derive from a human donor in good health (CMV status not recorded). Some clones in this sample may be carry-over from other donors' samples. Both conserved end residues are part of each CDR3. Fields, in order: D gene, J gene, V gene, clone size, CDR3 protein, CDR3 DNA. The D gene is left open where the match is weak. Expanded clones are given a class, and other clones once, few, many or no size at all.

D: .
J: TRBJ2-7
V: TRBV12-3/TRBV12-4
size: few
CDR3: CASSSMGLYEQYF
DNA: TGTGCCAGCAGCTCGATGGGATTGTACGAGCAGTACTTC

D: TRBD1
J: TRBJ2-3
V: TRBV2
size: few
CDR3: CASRRRTGEIDTQYF
DNA: TGTGCCAGCAGAAGAAGGACAGGGGAGATAGATACGCAGTATTTT

D: .
J: TRBJ1-1
V: TRBV5-4
size: few
CDR3: CASSFNRDTEAFF
DNA: TGTGCCAGCAGCTTTAACAGGGACACTGAAGCTTTCTTT

D: TRBD1
J: TRBJ2-2
V: TRBV27
size: .
CDR3: CASSRTGTGGANTGELFF
DNA: TGTGCCAGCAGTAGAACCGGGACAGGGGGCGCGAACACCGGGGAGCTGTTTTTT

D: .
J: TRBJ1-1
V: TRBV2
size: .
CDR3: CASSEATFPENTEAFF
DNA: TGTGCCAGCAGTGAAGCGACATTTCCAGAAAACACTGAAGCTTTCTTT

D: .
J: TRBJ1-1
V: TRBV20-1
size: .
CDR3: CSARGIRGANTEAFF
DNA: TGCAGTGCTAGAGGGATAAGGGGGGCGAACACTGAAGCTTTCTTT

D: TRBD1
J: TRBJ1-2
V: TRBV7-2
size: many
CDR3: CASSLAAGTGGIYGYTF
DNA: TGTGCCAGCAGCTTAGCGGCGGGGACAGGGGGCATCTATGGCTACACCTTC

D: .
J: TRBJ2-5
V: TRBV2
size: .
CDR3: CASSERWETQYF
DNA: TGTGCCAGCAGTGAAAGGTGGGAGACCCAGTACTTC

D: .
J: TRBJ1-1
V: TRBV12-3/TRBV12-4
size: .
CDR3: CASRHRVTKDPEAFF
DNA: TGTGCCAGCAGGCACAGGGTGACAAAGGATCCTGAAGCTTTCTTT

D: TRBD2
J: TRBJ2-1
V: TRBV7-9
size: .
CDR3: CASSLGRTSSNEQFF
DNA: TGTGCCAGCAGCTTAGGTCGGACTAGTAGCAATGAGCAGTTCTTC

D: .
J: TRBJ1-1
V: TRBV7-2
size: .
CDR3: CASSPSDVQEAFF
DNA: TGTGCCAGCAGCCCGTCGGACGTGCAGGAAGCTTTCTTT

D: .
J: TRBJ2-7
V: TRBV5-5
size: .
CDR3: CASSSGTFEQYF
DNA: TGTGCCAGCAGCTCGGGGACTTTTGAGCAGTACTTC

D: .
J: TRBJ1-6
V: TRBV25-1
size: .
CDR3: CASSDRGHFNSPLHF
DNA: TGTGCCAGCAGTGATCGGGGGCATTTTAATTCACCCCTCCACTTT

D: .
J: TRBJ2-7
V: TRBV7-2
size: many
CDR3: CASSLAGRIVDEQYF
DNA: TGTGCCAGCAGCTTAGCGGGACGGATCGTGGACGAGCAGTACTTC

D: .
J: TRBJ2-1
V: TRBV12-3/TRBV12-4
size: .
CDR3: CASSLAIRKYNEQFF
DNA: TGTGCCAGCAGTTTAGCCATTAGGAAGTACAATGAGCAGTTCTTC

D: .
J: TRBJ2-7
V: TRBV20-1
size: .
CDR3: CSASASGSYEQYF
DNA: TGCAGTGCTTCAGCGTCCGGCTCCTACGAGCAGTACTTC

D: .
J: TRBJ1-5
V: TRBV7-2
size: few
CDR3: CASSLERRSDQPQHF
DNA: TGTGCCAGCAGCTTAGAACGACGGTCCGATCAGCCCCAGCATTTT

D: .
J: TRBJ2-6
V: TRBV7-3
size: few
CDR3: CASSRRGPAPSGANVLTF
DNA: TGTGCCAGCAGCCGCAGGGGCCCGGCCCCCTCTGGGGCCAACGTCCTGACTTTC

D: TRBD1
J: TRBJ1-1
V: TRBV7-9
size: .
CDR3: CASSQTGTTEAFF
DNA: TGTGCCAGCAGCCAGACAGGGACCACTGAAGCTTTCTTT

D: TRBD1
J: TRBJ1-5
V: TRBV2
size: few
CDR3: CASSRGTDNQPQHF
DNA: TGTGCCAGCAGTAGGGGGACAGACAATCAGCCCCAGCATTTT

D: .
J: TRBJ1-1
V: TRBV7-2
size: few
CDR3: CASSYGPTVNTEAFF
DNA: TGTGCCAGCAGCTATGGCCCGACAGTGAACACTGAAGCTTTCTTT

D: .
J: TRBJ2-5
V: TRBV5-4
size: few
CDR3: CASSPGGTETQYF
DNA: TGTGCCAGCAGCCCAGGGGGGACGGAGACCCAGTACTTC

D: .
J: TRBJ1-2
V: TRBV7-6
size: few
CDR3: CASSRTPIDGYTF
DNA: TGTGCCAGCAGCCGGACCCCGATCGATGGCTACACCTTC

D: TRBD1
J: TRBJ1-1
V: TRBV7-6
size: many
CDR3: CASRPTIDRVTEAFF
DNA: TGTGCCAGCAGACCAACTATCGACAGGGTCACTGAAGCTTTCTTT